This is a list of T cell receptor beta chains from one sample in a study of blood T cell repertoires in COVID-19. Sequencing used immunoSEQ multiplex PCR; TCRdb keeps in-frame clones, though not all of them. Altogether 51,000 or so clones are present, roughly four fifths being singletons, with the ten largest covering about 7%. Material for sequencing was peripheral blood. The receptors shown here come from a man in his 70s with active COVID-19. Each CDR3 is given with its conserved first and last residue. Each record gives: J gene, V gene, clone size, D gene, CDR3 DNA, CDR3 protein. A D gene is named only where the DNA matches it firmly. Size is omitted from some rows. Given values are once, few, many or a class for expanded clones.

TRBJ2-1,TRBV7-9,NA,NA,TGTGCCAGCAGCCTCTTAGGGACACATGAGCAGTTCTTC,CASSLLGTHEQFF
TRBJ1-2,TRBV5-5,NA,TRBD1,TGTGCCAGCAGCTCTGACGCCGGGAGGACAGGGTTTGGCTACACCTTC,CASSSDAGRTGFGYTF
TRBJ1-6,TRBV28,NA,TRBD1,TGTGCCACCATCCTCGGGACAGGGGCTTCACCCCTCCACTTT,CATILGTGASPLHF
TRBJ1-2,TRBV6-1,NA,NA,TGTGCCAGCAGTGAGCAACGGTACAGTGGCTATGGCTACACCTTC,CASSEQRYSGYGYTF
TRBJ2-2,TRBV10-3,NA,NA,TGTGCCATCAGTGAGTCGGCCGTCACCGGGGAGCTGTTTTTT,CAISESAVTGELFF
TRBJ1-5,TRBV10-2,few,NA,TGCGCCAGCAGTGATGGGGGGGTCCAGCATTTT,CASSDGGVQHF
TRBJ2-5,TRBV12-3/TRBV12-4,once,TRBD2,TGTGCCACCTCTAGCGGGATCCGAGAGACCCAGTACTTC,CATSSGIRETQYF
TRBJ2-2,TRBV29-1,NA,NA,TGCAGCGTTCCGGGACACACCAACACCGGGGAGCTGTTTTTT,CSVPGHTNTGELFF
TRBJ1-1,TRBV9,NA,NA,TGTGCCAGCAGCGTAGGCCCAGGGAGGGTGAACACTGAAGCTTTCTTT,CASSVGPGRVNTEAFF
TRBJ1-2,TRBV7-9,few,NA,TGTGCCAGCAGCTTAGGTTCGGTGGTGTATGGCTACACCTTC,CASSLGSVVYGYTF
TRBJ2-7,TRBV29-1,NA,NA,TGCAGCGTTGAGATATCGGCCTACGAGCAGTACTTC,CSVEISAYEQYF
TRBJ2-7,TRBV10-3,NA,TRBD1,TGTGCCATCAGCGATCGGACAGGGATGGACGAGCAGTACTTC,CAISDRTGMDEQYF
TRBJ2-5,TRBV19,few,NA,TGTGCCAGTAGTATGACGGGGGAGACCCAGTACTTC,CASSMTGETQYF
TRBJ1-1,TRBV7-2,NA,NA,TGTGCCAGCAGCTTCAGGTATAACACTGAAGCTTTCTTT,CASSFRYNTEAFF
TRBJ1-2,TRBV4-1,NA,NA,TGCGCCAGCAGCCAAGATTCACAGGGCAGTGGCTACACCTTC,CASSQDSQGSGYTF
TRBJ1-6,TRBV6-1,few,NA,TGTGCCAGCAGTGAAGCTTGGGCGGGGAATTCACCCCTCCACTTT,CASSEAWAGNSPLHF
TRBJ1-1,TRBV19,NA,TRBD1,TGTGCCAGTAAGGACAGGGCGGACACTGAAGCTTTCTTT,CASKDRADTEAFF
TRBJ1-4,TRBV5-1,NA,TRBD1,TGCGCCAGCAGCTTGGCCGCAGGCAGGGGGCGAGATGAAAAACTGTTTTTT,CASSLAAGRGRDEKLFF
TRBJ2-5,TRBV23-1,NA,TRBD1,TGCGCCAGCAGTCAATCGAGGACAGGTTACGAGACCCAGTACTTC,CASSQSRTGYETQYF
TRBJ1-4,TRBV30,few,NA,TGTGCCTGGACCCCTATAGGGGCCCAGGCGCTCGGTGAAAAACTGTTTTTT,CAWTPIGAQALGEKLFF
TRBJ2-7,TRBV5-1,NA,NA,TGCGCCAGCAGCTTACAGGGCTACGAGCAGTACTTC,CASSLQGYEQYF
TRBJ2-1,TRBV6-2/TRBV6-3,NA,NA,TGTGCCAGCAGTTCCGGGACACGGCAGTTCTTC,CASSSGTRQFF
TRBJ1-6,TRBV30,few,TRBD1,TGTGCCTTCCAGACGGGGGCAGGGGGCTCACCCCTCCACTTT,CAFQTGAGGSPLHF
TRBJ2-5,TRBV5-4,NA,TRBD2,TGTGCCAGCAGCTTGGCGTCACGGGGGGGGACCCAGTACTTC,CASSLASRGGTQYF
TRBJ1-3,TRBV28,NA,NA,TGTGCCAGCAGTTTGATGGGGCTACGAAACACCATATATTTT,CASSLMGLRNTIYF
TRBJ1-3,TRBV25-1,NA,NA,TGTGCCAGCAGTGACGTAGGAAACACCATATATTTT,CASSDVGNTIYF
TRBJ2-3,TRBV3-1/TRBV3-2,NA,TRBD1,TGTGCCAGCAGCCAAGCTTCAGGGGGATTTACGCAGTATTTT,CASSQASGGFTQYF
TRBJ1-3,TRBV9,NA,NA,TGTGCCAGCAGCGTAGAGGGGAGGGTTGGTTCTGGAAACACCATATATTTT,CASSVEGRVGSGNTIYF
TRBJ2-5,TRBV5-3,NA,TRBD2,TGTGCCAGAAGCAAGCTAGCGGGGGGGCGACGAGAGACCCAGTACTTC,CARSKLAGGRRETQYF
TRBJ1-5,TRBV7-9,NA,NA,TGTGCCAGCAGCTTAGAGCAGGGTAGTCAGCCCCAGCATTTT,CASSLEQGSQPQHF
TRBJ1-1,TRBV14,NA,NA,TGTGCCAGCAGCCAAGACCCCCACTATACAGGGTATGGAACTGAAGCTTTCTTT,CASSQDPHYTGYGTEAFF
TRBJ1-1,TRBV18,NA,TRBD1,TGTGCCAGCTCACCACTTGCAGGGGGGAACACTGAAGCTTTCTTT,CASSPLAGGNTEAFF
TRBJ1-2,TRBV5-1,NA,NA,TGCGCCAGCAGCTTGGGGGCAGGCGATGGCTACACCTTC,CASSLGAGDGYTF
TRBJ2-1,TRBV13,few,NA,TGTGCCAGCAGCCGGTCCGGGATTCTGGACAATGAGCAGTTCTTC,CASSRSGILDNEQFF
TRBJ2-5,TRBV14,NA,NA,TGTGCCAGCAGCCAAGAGCGAGAGGGCCTTGGTTACCAAGAGACCCAGTACTTC,CASSQEREGLGYQETQYF
TRBJ1-1,TRBV19,NA,NA,TGTGCCAGTAGCCGGGGGGGAACTGAAGCTTTCTTT,CASSRGGTEAFF
TRBJ1-1,TRBV18,few,NA,TGTGCCAGCTCACCAAGAACAGACCACACTGAAGCTTTCTTT,CASSPRTDHTEAFF
TRBJ1-3,TRBV30,NA,TRBD1,TGTGCCACTCAACAGGGGGGCTCTGGAAACACCATATATTTT,CATQQGGSGNTIYF
TRBJ1-5,TRBV7-9,once,TRBD1,TGTGCCAGCAGCTTAGGGACAGGGATATCTCCCCAGCATTTT,CASSLGTGISPQHF
TRBJ2-3,TRBV6-5,NA,NA,TGTGCCAGCAGTTACTCAACAGGTTTGTTGGATACGCAGTATTTT,CASSYSTGLLDTQYF